This T cell receptor (beta chain) was captured by sequencing in a study of blood T cells in healthy people across ages. Study-wide background: With template switching, about one barcoded beta molecule was captured per two T cells.

The CDR3 extends over 17 amino acids. The extraction recovered at least 5.5 micrograms of total RNA per sample. Primed by a sample-barcoded 5' primer and a J-beta primer mix, a second PCR proceeded for 7 to 11 cycles. Researchers report that each sample yielded at least 2.5 million CDR3-containing paired-end reads. A single record per CDR3 protein comes from TCRdb applying MiXCR to the 5' RACE reads. This table holds 1.5 million to 2 million distinct CDR3 sequences, about 32% found once. This clonotype was counted between two and nine times. The sequence was collected from a woman in her 30s in good health. The gene calls are TRBV21-1 and TRBJ1-6. TRBV21-1 is annotated as a pseudogene. The specimen sequenced was blood. CDR3 DNA sequence: TGTGCCAGCAGCAAAAGGGTTATCTGGGTCCATAATTCACCCCTCCACTTT. It codes for CASSKRVIWVHNSPLHF.